This TCR beta chain was documented in a study of glioma-infiltrating T cells after dendritic cell vaccination. On the study more broadly: Monocyte-derived dendritic cells, cultured seven days with IL-4 and GM-CSF, were pulsed with autologous tumor lysate.

Concerning this clone: Its antigen is unidentified.

The CDR3 spans 12 residues. Trimming removed 1 base at V and 4 bases at J, with 4 bases between. The germline V gene encodes CDR1 LGHNA and CDR2 YSLEER. Assay: immunoSEQ multiplex PCR; the TCRdb copy retains only in-frame clones and omits some. The repertoire holds roughly 100,000 clones, with roughly 79% as singletons. Broader study findings: Complete blood and tumor specimen sets were limited to few patients.

This chain joins TRBV4-3 and TRBJ1-2; D gene ambiguous. The sample in question was blood, obtained before dendritic cell vaccination. The sequence was obtained from a human donor with glioblastoma. CDR3 sequence (DNA): TGCGCCAGCAGCCAAGGACTCTATGGCTACACCTTC. It is translated as CASSQGLYGYTF.